This record covers a single T cell receptor beta chain. Per the original data handling: Reference gene primer amplification gave nucleated cell count estimates. The method was immunoSEQ multiplex PCR; TCRdb's version includes in-frame clones alone and lacks a portion of them. Clonal size and the V and J genes are those of that table, whereas D and trimming came from the DNA. The repertoire holds over 250,000 clones, with over 75% as singletons. These data belong to a study of blood T cell repertoires in COVID-19. About the study: The United States, Italy and Spain were the sources of the acute and convalescent COVID-19 samples. In each case, the material was cDNA or gDNA derived from T cells, B-cell-depleted T cells, or PBMCs.

The CDR3 is made up of 15 amino acids. The germline V gene encodes CDR1 MNHEY and CDR2 SMNVEV (reference sequence). Trimming removed 0 bases at V and 10 bases at J, with 13 bases between. Sequencing was performed on peripheral blood. This sequence joins TRBV27 and TRBJ1-6; D might be TRBD1 (6 bases). The sequence derives from a woman aged 25 to 39 with acute or convalescent COVID-19. In DNA form, the CDR3 reads TGTGCCAGCAGTTTATCCAAAACAGGGTACTCACCCCTCCACTTT. Its protein product is CASSLSKTGYSPLHF.